The 14 T cell receptor beta chains below all came from one sample that was sequenced in a study of blood T cell repertoires in COVID-19. This table comes from immunoSEQ multiplex PCR, and its TCRdb copy is limited to in-frame clones, with some not included. The sample consists of about 500,000 clones, 85% to 90% of them appearing once. The material sequenced was peripheral blood. These receptor sequences come from a woman aged 50 to 60 with COVID-19, enrolled during active disease.

Only one count was recorded for this clone. The chain carries TRBV12-5 and TRBJ1-5, with 8 bases fitting TRBD1. The CDR3 consists of 15 residues. The V gene end was trimmed by 5 bases and the J gene end by 3 bases; junction bases not matched to a gene: 6. The germline gives CDR1 LGHNT, CDR2 FRNRAP. CDR3 protein: CASGPGTGPNQPQHF. CDR3 nucleotides: TGTGCTAGTGGTCCCGGGACAGGTCCCAATCAGCCCCAGCATTTT.

This sequence joins TRBV2 and TRBJ1-5; 8 bases line up with TRBD1. The length of the CDR3 is 15 residues. Germline V lookup: CDR1 SNHLY, CDR2 FYNNEI. J was trimmed by 0 bases and V by 10 bases; bases with no gene match: 8. The CDR3 protein is CATTGQGDSNQPQHF. The CDR3 DNA reads as TGTGCCACCACCGGACAGGGCGATAGCAATCAGCCCCAGCATTTT.

The chain combines TRBV27 with TRBJ2-1; weak D call: TRBD1 (6 bases). Germline V gene lookup returns CDR1 MNHEY and CDR2 SMNVEV (reference sequence). V was cut by 8 bases and J by 11 bases, with 13 bases left in between. The CDR3 runs 11 residues. The chain's CDR3 is CASLRGAQQFF. The CDR3 DNA reads as TGTGCCAGCCTCAGGGGAGCTCAGCAGTTCTTC.

The gene calls are TRBV24-1 and TRBJ1-5; weak D call: TRBD1 (6 bases). CDR3 length: 15 amino acids. The V gene lost 4 bases and the J gene lost 4 bases, with 13 bases spanning the gap. CDR1 is KGHDR, CDR2 SFDVKD, per germline. The CDR3 region is CATSDQTGPNQPQHF. The CDR3, as DNA: TGTGCCACCAGTGACCAGACAGGTCCGAATCAGCCCCAGCATTTT.

This clone has just one count. Other nucleotide sequences in the sample specify the same CDR3. The V and J genes are TRBV5-1 and TRBJ1-2, with 9 positions matching TRBD1. V was clipped by 4 bases and J by 4 bases; unmatched bases: 5. The length of the CDR3 is 14 residues. Germline V lookup: CDR1 SGHRS, CDR2 YFSETQ. This chain's CDR3 is CASSPPTGGYGYTF. The DNA for the CDR3 is TGCGCCAGCAGCCCCCCGACAGGGGGCTATGGCTACACCTTC.

CDR3 nucleotide sequence: TGTGCCAGCAGCCAGACAAGACACACAGATACGCAGTATTTT. Its protein is CASSQTRHTDTQYF. The V call is TRBV14, the J call TRBJ2-3; D unresolved. The germline CDR1 and CDR2 sequences are SGHDN and FVKESK. With 3 bases removed from V and 2 bases from J, the gap between germline ends came to 9 bases. The CDR3 loop spans 14 amino acids.

The V and J genes are TRBV14 and TRBJ2-1; D is possibly TRBD2 (6 bases). V was cut by 0 bases and J by 7 bases, with 22 bases left in between. The CDR3 sequence is 18 residues long. Germline V gene sequence: CDR1 SGHDN, CDR2 FVKESK. Written as DNA, the CDR3 is TGTGCCAGCAGCCAAGATCGCAAATCGGGACTTAGGCTAAATGAGCAGTTCTTC. It specifies CASSQDRKSGLRLNEQFF.

This sequence joins TRBV5-6 and TRBJ1-3, with D possibly being TRBD1 (5 bases). The CDR3 has 17 amino acids. V lost 4 bases to trimming and J lost 1 base, with 18 bases between them. The germline V gene encodes CDR1 SGHDT and CDR2 YYEEEE. The CDR3, as DNA: TGTGCCAGCAGCCAAGCAGGCAGGGTGGAATCTGGAAACACCATATATTTT. Protein product: CASSQAGRVESGNTIYF.

This clone appeared once. This chain connects TRBV19 to TRBJ2-3; possible D gene TRBD2, 6 bases. The CDR3 is 15 amino acids. The V and J ends lost 5 bases and 0 bases respectively, with 12 bases between them. Per the germline V gene, CDR1 is LNHDA and CDR2 is SQIVND (reference sequence). The CDR3 region is CASSGVAVSTDTQYF. As DNA, the CDR3 is TGTGCCAGTAGTGGGGTAGCGGTTAGCACAGATACGCAGTATTTT.

V gene TRBV7-3 combines with J gene TRBJ1-1; 7 positions match TRBD1. Germline V gene lookup returns CDR1 SGHTA and CDR2 FQGTGA. J gave up 2 bases and V 5 bases, and 5 bases lay outside the gene matches. This CDR3 has 14 residues. Here the CDR3 reads CASSPRGSNTEAFF. CDR3 in DNA: TGTGCCAGCAGCCCCAGGGGGAGCAACACTGAAGCTTTCTTT.

The V and J genes are TRBV9 and TRBJ2-1; the D gene is possibly TRBD1 (7 bases). Deletions cut 4 bases from V and 1 base from J, with 12 bases between. In germline, CDR1 is SGDLS, CDR2 YYNGEE. This CDR3 comprises 15 residues. For the CDR3, the DNA is TGTGCCAGCAGCCCCAGGGGGGAATCCTACAATGAGCAGTTCTTC. Encoded protein: CASSPRGESYNEQFF.

CDR3 amino acids: CASSPKPGGGQTRSGNTIYF. As DNA, the CDR3 is TGTGCCAGTAGTCCGAAACCAGGGGGAGGACAGACCCGCTCTGGAAACACCATATATTTT. The chain joins TRBV19 to TRBJ1-3, with 7 bases identical to TRBD1. Germline values: CDR1 LNHDA, CDR2 SQIVND (reference sequence). The CDR3 extends over 20 amino acids. With 5 bases clipped from V and 0 bases from J, the junction kept 19 bases outside the gene matches.

The chain couples TRBV5-6 to TRBJ1-6, with D maybe TRBD1 (5 bases). V lost 5 bases to trimming and J lost 10 bases, with 13 bases between them. This CDR3 spans 13 amino acids. Per germline, CDR1 SGHDT and CDR2 YYEEEE. The CDR3 loop reads CASSDGEGSPLHF. Written as DNA, the CDR3 is TGTGCCAGCAGTGATGGGGAGGGGTCACCCCTCCACTTT. The whole variable domain, filled in from reference TRBV5-6 and TRBJ1-6, reads DAGVTQSPTHLIKTRGQQVTLRCSPKSGHDTVSWYQQALGQGPQFIFQYYEEEERQRGNFPDRFSGHQFPNYSSELNVNALLLGDSALYLCASSDGEGSPLHFGNGTRLTVT.

This rearrangement joins TRBV3-1 (or the pseudogene TRBV3-2) to TRBJ2-1; D unresolved. The ends were cut back, 4 bases at V and 4 bases at J, with 8 bases in the middle. Germline V gene lookup returns CDR1 LGHDT and CDR2 YNNKEL (reference sequence). The CDR3 runs to 13 residues. The CDR3 sequence is CASSPDEYNEQFF. Here the CDR3 DNA reads TGTGCCAGCAGCCCAGACGAGTACAATGAGCAGTTCTTC.